The clone carrying this T cell receptor beta chain was picked up one time. CDR1 SGHTA and CDR2 FQGNSA come from the germline V gene. The ends lost 3 bases at V and 4 bases at J; junction bases unmatched: 7. CDR3 size: 16 residues. Some clones are missing from TCRdb's copy, which holds only in-frame ones; the method was immunoSEQ multiplex PCR. The table lists fewer than 800,000 clones, about 90% of them singletons. The sample originates from a study of shared clonotypes between healthy human individuals. Naive CD8 cells were CD45RO-negative, positively selected for CCR7, excluding terminally differentiated effector memory CD45RA+ cells.

Material: naive CD8+ T cells sorted from blood. The clonotype originates from a man aged 25-45 years in good health. The J gene is TRBJ2-2, the V gene TRBV7-2; 8 bases match TRBD2. The CDR3 bases are TGTGCCAGCAGCTTTTCGACTAGCGTGGCCACCGGGGAGCTGTTTTTT. Translating gives CASSFSTSVATGELFF. Full variable domain (remainder filled in from reference TRBV7-2 and TRBJ2-2): GAGVSQSPSNKVTEKGKDVELRCDPISGHTALYWYRQSLGQGLEFLIYFQGNSAPDKSGLPSDRFSAERTGGSVSTLTIQRTQQEDSAVYLCASSFSTSVATGELFFGEGSRLTVL.